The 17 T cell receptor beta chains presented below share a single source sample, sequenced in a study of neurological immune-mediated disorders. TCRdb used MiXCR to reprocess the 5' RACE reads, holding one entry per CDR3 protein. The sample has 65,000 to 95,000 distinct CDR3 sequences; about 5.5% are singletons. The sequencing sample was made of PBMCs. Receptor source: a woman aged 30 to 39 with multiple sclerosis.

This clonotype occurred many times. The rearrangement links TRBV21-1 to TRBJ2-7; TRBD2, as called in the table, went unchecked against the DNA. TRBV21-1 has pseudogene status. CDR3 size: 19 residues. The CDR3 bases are TGTGCCAGTCGGAAGACTAGCGGTTTGGGAGGATATACCTCCTACGAGCAGTACGTC. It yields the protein CASRKTSGLGGYTSYEQYV.

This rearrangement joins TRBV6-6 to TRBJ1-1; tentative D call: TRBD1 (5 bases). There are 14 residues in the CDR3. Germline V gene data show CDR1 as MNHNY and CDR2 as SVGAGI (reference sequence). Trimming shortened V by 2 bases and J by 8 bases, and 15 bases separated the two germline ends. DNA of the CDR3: TGTGCCAGCAGTTACGGACAAACGCCCAGGGAAGCTTTCTTT. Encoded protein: CASSYGQTPREAFF.

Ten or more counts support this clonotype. CDR3 sequence reads: CASSLGWGLKEQYF. DNA for the CDR3: TGTGCCAGCAGCTTAGGATGGGGTTTAAAGGAGCAGTACTTC. This chain connects TRBV7-2 to TRBJ2-7; D is ambiguous. The V gene's germline CDR1 is SGHTA and CDR2 FQGNSA. V lost 1 base and J 7 bases, leaving 14 bases between the germline ends. The CDR3 is 14 residues long.

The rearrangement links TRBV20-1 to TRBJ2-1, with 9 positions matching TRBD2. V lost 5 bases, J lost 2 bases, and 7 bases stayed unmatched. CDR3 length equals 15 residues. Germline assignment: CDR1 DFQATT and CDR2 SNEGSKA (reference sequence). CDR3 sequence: CSAPETSGAYNEQFF. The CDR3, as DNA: TGCAGTGCTCCTGAGACTAGCGGAGCCTACAATGAGCAGTTCTTC.

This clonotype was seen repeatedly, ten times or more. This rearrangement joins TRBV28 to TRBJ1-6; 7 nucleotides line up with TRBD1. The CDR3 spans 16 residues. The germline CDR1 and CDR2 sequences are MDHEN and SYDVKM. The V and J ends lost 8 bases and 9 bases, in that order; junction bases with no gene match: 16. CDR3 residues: CASQLSGGVGSSPLHF. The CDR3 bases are TGTGCCAGCCAACTATCAGGGGGAGTCGGGAGTTCACCCCTCCACTTT.

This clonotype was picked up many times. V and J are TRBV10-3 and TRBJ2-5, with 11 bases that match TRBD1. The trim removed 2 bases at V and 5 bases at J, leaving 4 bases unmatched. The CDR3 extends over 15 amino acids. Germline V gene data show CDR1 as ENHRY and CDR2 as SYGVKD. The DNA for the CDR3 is TGTGCCATCAGTGAGCGGGACAGGGGGAAGGAGACCCAGTACTTC. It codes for CAISERDRGKETQYF.

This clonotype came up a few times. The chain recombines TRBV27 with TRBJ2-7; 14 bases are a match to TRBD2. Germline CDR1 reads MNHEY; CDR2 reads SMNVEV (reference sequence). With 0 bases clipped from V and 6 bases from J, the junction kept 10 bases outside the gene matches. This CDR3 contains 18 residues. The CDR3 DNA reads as TGTGCCAGCAGTTTATCCCCGGGACTAGCGGGAGCCCCCCTCGAGCAGTACTTC. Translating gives CASSLSPGLAGAPLEQYF.

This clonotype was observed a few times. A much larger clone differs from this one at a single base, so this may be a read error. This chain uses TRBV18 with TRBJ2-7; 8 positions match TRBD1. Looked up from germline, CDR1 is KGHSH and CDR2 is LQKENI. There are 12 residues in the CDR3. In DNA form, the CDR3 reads TGTGACAGCTCAGGGACAGGCCTGGGGCAGTACGTC. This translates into CDSSGTGLGQYV.

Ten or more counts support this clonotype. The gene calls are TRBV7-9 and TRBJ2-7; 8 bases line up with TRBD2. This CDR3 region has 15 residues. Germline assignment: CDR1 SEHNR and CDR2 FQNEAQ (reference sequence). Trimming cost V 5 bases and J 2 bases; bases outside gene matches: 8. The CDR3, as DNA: TGTGCCAGCAGCCCAAGGACTAGCAGTACCTACGAGCAGTACTTC. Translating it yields CASSPRTSSTYEQYF. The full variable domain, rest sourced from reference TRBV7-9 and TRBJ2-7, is DTGVSQNPRHKITKRGQNVTFRCDPISEHNRLYWYRQTLGQGPEFLTYFQNEAQLEKSRLLSDRFSAERPKGSFSTLEIQRTEQGDSAMYLCASSPRTSSTYEQYFGPGTRLTVT.

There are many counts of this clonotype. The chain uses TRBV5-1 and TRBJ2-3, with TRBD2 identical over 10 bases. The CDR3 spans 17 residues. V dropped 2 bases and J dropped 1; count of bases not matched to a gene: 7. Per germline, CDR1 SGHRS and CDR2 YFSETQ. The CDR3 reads CASSFLPGLAGTDTQYF. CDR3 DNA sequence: TGCGCCAGCAGCTTTCTTCCCGGACTAGCGGGCACAGATACGCAGTATTTT.

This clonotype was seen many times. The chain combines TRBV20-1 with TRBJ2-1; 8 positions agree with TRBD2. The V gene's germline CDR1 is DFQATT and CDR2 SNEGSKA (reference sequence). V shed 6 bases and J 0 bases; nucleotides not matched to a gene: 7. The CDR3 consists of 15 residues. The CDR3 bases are TGCAGTGCCACGGCGGGAGGCAGCTCCTACAATGAGCAGTTCTTC. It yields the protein CSATAGGSSYNEQFF.

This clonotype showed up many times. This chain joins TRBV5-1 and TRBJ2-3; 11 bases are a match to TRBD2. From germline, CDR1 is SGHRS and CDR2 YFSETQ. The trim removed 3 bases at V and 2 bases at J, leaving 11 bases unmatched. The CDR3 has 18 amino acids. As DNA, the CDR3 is TGCGCCAGCAGCTGGGCCCGACTAGCGGGGCCCTCCACAGATACGCAGTATTTT. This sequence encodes CASSWARLAGPSTDTQYF. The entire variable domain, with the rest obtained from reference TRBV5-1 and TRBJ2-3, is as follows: KAGVTQTPRYLIKTRGQQVTLSCSPISGHRSVSWYQQTPGQGLQFLFEYFSETQRNKGNFPGRFSGRQFSNSRSEMNVSTLELGDSALYLCASSWARLAGPSTDTQYFGPGTRLTVL.

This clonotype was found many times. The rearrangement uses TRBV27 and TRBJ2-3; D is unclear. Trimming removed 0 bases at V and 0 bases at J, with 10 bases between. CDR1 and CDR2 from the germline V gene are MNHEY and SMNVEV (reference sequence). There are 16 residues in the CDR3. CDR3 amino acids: CASSLSRPSSTDTQYF. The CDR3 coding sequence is TGTGCCAGCAGTTTATCCAGACCGTCTAGCACAGATACGCAGTATTTT.

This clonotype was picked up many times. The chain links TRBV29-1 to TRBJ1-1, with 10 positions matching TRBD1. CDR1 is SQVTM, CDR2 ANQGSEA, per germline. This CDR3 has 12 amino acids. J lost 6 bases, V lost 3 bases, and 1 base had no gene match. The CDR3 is CSVETGGPEAFF. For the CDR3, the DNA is TGCAGCGTTGAGACAGGGGGCCCTGAAGCTTTCTTT.

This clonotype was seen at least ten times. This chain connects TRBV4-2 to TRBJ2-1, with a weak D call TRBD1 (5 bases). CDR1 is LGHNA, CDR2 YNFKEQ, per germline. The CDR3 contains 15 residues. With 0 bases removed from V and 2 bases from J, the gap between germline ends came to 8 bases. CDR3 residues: CASSQDRATYNEQFF. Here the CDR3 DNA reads TGTGCCAGCAGCCAAGACAGGGCAACCTACAATGAGCAGTTCTTC.

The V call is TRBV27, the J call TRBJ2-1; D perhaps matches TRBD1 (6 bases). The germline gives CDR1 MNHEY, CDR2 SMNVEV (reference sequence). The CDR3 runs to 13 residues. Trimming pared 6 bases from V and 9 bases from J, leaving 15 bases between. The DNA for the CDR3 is TGTGCCAGCAGAACTGGGGAAGGGGGTGAGCAGTTCTTC. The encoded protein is CASRTGEGGEQFF.

This chain's CDR3 is CASSLGLGGNEQFF. CDR3 DNA sequence: TGTGCCAGCAGCTTGGGTCTCGGGGGGAATGAGCAGTTCTTC. V gene TRBV5-6 combines with J gene TRBJ2-1, with 7 bases that match TRBD2. Trimming removed 0 bases from V and 7 bases from J; junction bases left unmatched: 4. The CDR3 extends over 14 amino acids. Germline assignment: CDR1 SGHDT and CDR2 YYEEEE. The entire variable domain, with the rest obtained from reference TRBV5-6 and TRBJ2-1, is as follows: DAGVTQSPTHLIKTRGQQVTLRCSPKSGHDTVSWYQQALGQGPQFIFQYYEEEERQRGNFPDRFSGHQFPNYSSELNVNALLLGDSALYLCASSLGLGGNEQFFGPGTRLTVL.